The clone carrying this TCR beta chain appeared a single time. The antigen is unknown. This sample is part of a study of cytomegalovirus exposure and HLA in healthy donors. This CDR3 region has 14 residues. V lost 7 bases to trimming and J lost 1 base, with 11 bases between them. Germline CDR1 reads SEHNR; CDR2 reads FQNEAQ (reference sequence). Study-level findings and limits: HLA alleles were associated with 16,951 TCR beta sequences in a later analysis at 0.05 false discovery rate. Diagnosis of cytomegalovirus status made by the classifier reportedly showed high specificity and sensitivity.

PCR employed 60 Vbeta and 13 Jbeta primers. Measured with immunoSEQ multiplex PCR; TCRdb has only the in-frame clones, and not every one. The sample contains about 100,000 clones, over 70% of which appear only once. The TCR sequence derives from a man under 40 in good health and CMV-seronegative. The V and J genes are TRBV7-9 and TRBJ2-1, with D uncertain. Sequenced sample: PBMCs. CDR3 region: CASTSPQSYNEQFF. The CDR3 DNA reads as TGTGCCAGCACCTCCCCACAGTCCTACAATGAGCAGTTCTTC.